Below are 29 T cell receptor beta chains sequenced from a single sample in a study of T-cell memory formation after mild COVID-19 listed by TCRdb under 2021. The method behind the library was 5' RACE. Sequencing took place on an Illumina NovaSeq 6000. TCRdb redid the processing of the public reads, applying fastp at Q25 and MiXCR, and retained in-frame beta chains. Every entry covers one CDR3 protein and lists the most common genes and DNA from its rows. In this sample the table shows around 300,000 distinct CDR3 sequences, approximately 8% of which occur a single time. Of the sample, 20% to 25% falls within the top ten clones. The specimen sequenced was PBMCs or a T cell subset sorted from them (not recorded which). The receptors here all came from a young man who had mild COVID-19 (a few samples of this study predate the infection). The sample titles of this study are shuffled in the database, so cell type and time point are left out; the donor was told from shared clones.

The genes are TRBV12-3 or TRBV12-4 and TRBJ1-1; the D is unclear. This CDR3 has 14 amino acids. Trimming cost V 3 bases and J 9 bases, with 17 bases left between them. The CDR3 coding sequence is TGTGCCAGCAGTTTTGCGTTGGCCGGGTTAAAAGCTTTCTTT. Its protein is CASSFALAGLKAFF.

V usage is TRBV6-2 or TRBV6-3 and J usage is TRBJ1-2; unclear D gene. This CDR3 is built from 14 residues. Trimming pared 7 bases from V and 5 bases from J, leaving 17 bases between. In germline, CDR1 is MNHEY, CDR2 SVGEGT. CDR3 loop: CASTLRGQAYGYTF. The CDR3 nucleotides read TGTGCCAGCACCCTTCGAGGGCAAGCTTATGGCTACACCTTC.

This clonotype appeared many times. J is TRBJ1-6 and V is TRBV5-1; D is possibly TRBD1 (6 bases). CDR3 size: 12 residues. Trimming removed 3 bases at V and 9 bases at J, with 7 bases between. CDR1 is SGHRS and CDR2 is YFSETQ in the germline V gene. The CDR3 sequence: CASSSTGSPLHF. As DNA, the CDR3 is TGCGCCAGCAGCTCGACAGGTTCACCCCTCCACTTT.

There are a few counts of this clonotype. This chain links TRBV5-4 with TRBJ1-2; 7 bases align to TRBD1. Germline assignment: CDR1 SGHNT and CDR2 YYREEE (reference sequence). This CDR3 has 15 residues. Unmatched junction bases numbered 7, after V lost 0 bases and J lost 5 bases. The CDR3 spells CASSLGGTEVYGYTF. CDR3 in DNA: TGTGCCAGCAGCTTGGGTGGGACAGAAGTTTATGGCTACACCTTC.

The chain couples TRBV7-3 to TRBJ2-5, with TRBD2 identical over 8 bases. CDR1 SGHTA and CDR2 FQGTGA come from the germline V gene. This CDR3 is 15 amino acids long. The ends lost 5 bases at V and 2 bases at J; junction bases unmatched: 7. Here the CDR3 DNA reads TGTGCCAGCAGCCCCAGCGGGGGACCACAAGAGACCCAGTACTTC. Protein: CASSPSGGPQETQYF.

This clonotype showed up just a few times. The J gene is TRBJ1-1, the V gene TRBV20-1, with D possibly being TRBD1 (6 bases). The germline gives CDR1 DFQATT, CDR2 SNEGSKA (reference sequence). Between the trimmed V and J ends, which lost 6 bases and 1 base, there was a span of 18 bases. CDR3 length: 15 residues. In DNA, the CDR3 is TGCAGTGCCAGACAAGGCCTAGGGGGGAACACTGAAGCTTTCTTT. Protein sequence: CSARQGLGGNTEAFF.

This clonotype was detected only a few times. The chain recombines TRBV7-9 with TRBJ2-5; D is unclear. V lost 2 bases and J lost 3, with 13 bases in between. The CDR3 sequence is 15 residues long. Germline CDR1 is SEHNR and CDR2 is FQNEAQ (reference sequence). CDR3: CASSLFRRNKETQYF. The CDR3 DNA is TGTGCCAGCAGCTTATTTAGGCGGAATAAAGAGACCCAGTACTTC.

This clonotype has only a few counts. The V and J genes are TRBV13 and TRBJ1-1; D unclear. V shed 3 bases and J shed 1 base, with 9 bases lying between them. Germline loops: CDR1 PRHDT, CDR2 FYEKMQ (reference sequence). The CDR3 is made up of 14 amino acids. The DNA of the CDR3 is TGTGCCAGCAGCTTCCGACGGACGAACACTGAAGCTTTCTTT. Its translation is CASSFRRTNTEAFF.

This clonotype was recorded a few times. This sequence joins TRBV12-3 or TRBV12-4 and TRBJ2-1; 8 nucleotides line up with TRBD2. This CDR3 region has 16 residues. With 6 bases clipped from V and 0 bases from J, the junction kept 7 bases outside the gene matches. As DNA, the CDR3 is TGTGCCAGCAGCCCAAAGAGCGGGAGCTCCTACAATGAGCAGTTCTTC. Translating gives CASSPKSGSSYNEQFF.

This clonotype was seen many times. J is TRBJ1-2 and V is TRBV10-3; perhaps TRBD1 as D (6 bases). The CDR3 runs to 12 residues. Germline CDR1 ENHRY, CDR2 SYGVKD. Trimming took off 4 bases at V and 8 bases at J, with 11 bases between the two ends. Here the CDR3 DNA reads TGTGCCATCAGTGGGGGGCCCGAGGGCTACACCTTC. As protein: CAISGGPEGYTF.

The chain combines TRBV10-3 with TRBJ1-5, with TRBD1 identical over 9 bases. V shed 3 bases and J 4 bases; nucleotides not matched to a gene: 4. Germline CDR1 ENHRY, CDR2 SYGVKD. The CDR3 extends over 15 amino acids. DNA for the CDR3: TGTGCCATCAGTGATCCGGGACAGGGTAATCAGCCCCAGCATTTT. Residues: CAISDPGQGNQPQHF.

The chain recombines TRBV12-3 or TRBV12-4 with TRBJ2-1; 8 nucleotides line up with TRBD1. The CDR3 runs to 13 residues. V was pared by 8 bases and J by 6 bases, with 6 bases of the junction left unmatched. CDR3 protein: CASCHTGGNEQFF. CDR3 DNA sequence: TGTGCCAGCTGCCACACAGGGGGCAATGAGCAGTTCTTC.

This clonotype was detected ten times or more. In DNA, the CDR3 is TGTGCCAGCAGCTTTCTATACCGTCCCTACAATGAGCAGTTCTTC. Amino acid sequence: CASSFLYRPYNEQFF. This chain uses TRBV5-6 with TRBJ2-1; D remains ambiguous. This CDR3 is built from 15 residues. V was shortened by 2 bases and J by 2 bases, with 11 bases between the two germline ends. The germline V gene encodes CDR1 SGHDT and CDR2 YYEEEE.

V gene TRBV25-1 combines with J gene TRBJ2-3; TRBD2 matches 7 bases. The germline gives CDR1 MGHDK, CDR2 SYGVNS. CDR3 length: 14 residues. The junction had 6 bases not matched to a gene; V was cut back by 4 bases and J by 5 bases. The CDR3 loop reads CASSAGGDGDTQYF. For the CDR3, the DNA is TGTGCCAGCAGTGCTGGGGGGGACGGAGATACGCAGTATTTT.

The chain couples TRBV7-2 to TRBJ1-2; TRBD1 matches at 11 bases. The CDR3 runs to 13 residues. Germline V CDR1 and CDR2: SGHTA, FQGNSA. V trimming: 5 bases; J trimming: 8 bases; junction bases outside the gene matches: 4. Written as DNA, the CDR3 is TGTGCCAGCAGCGGCTGGACAGGGGGCGGCTACACCTTC. It codes for CASSGWTGGGYTF. Based on the CDR3 plus reference TRBV7-2 and TRBJ1-2, the full variable domain is GAGVSQSPSNKVTEKGKDVELRCDPISGHTALYWYRQSLGQGLEFLIYFQGNSAPDKSGLPSDRFSAERTGGSVSTLTIQRTQQEDSAVYLCASSGWTGGGYTFGSGTRLTVV.

This clonotype occurred a few times. The rearrangement uses TRBV27 and TRBJ2-2; tentatively, D is TRBD1 (6 bases). Germline V gives CDR1 MNHEY, CDR2 SMNVEV (reference sequence). Trimming removed 5 bases at V and 10 bases at J, with 17 bases between. This CDR3 has 14 residues. The CDR3 sequence: CASSRTDSPSELFF. In DNA, the CDR3 is TGTGCCAGCAGTAGGACAGACAGTCCCTCGGAGCTGTTTTTT.

This sequence joins TRBV7-3 and TRBJ1-1, with D maybe TRBD1 (6 bases). The length of the CDR3 is 15 residues. In germline, CDR1 is SGHTA, CDR2 FQGTGA. Trimming shortened V by 1 base and J by 6 bases, and 15 bases separated the two germline ends. As DNA, the CDR3 is TGTGCCAGCAGCTTAAAATCAACAGGGTATTCTGAAGCTTTCTTT. The encoded protein is CASSLKSTGYSEAFF.

This clonotype was seen only a few times. The chain combines TRBV5-4 with TRBJ2-2; the D call may be TRBD1 or TRBD2 (6 bases each). Germline V lookup: CDR1 SGHNT, CDR2 YYREEE (reference sequence). V lost 5 bases, J lost 1 base, and 18 bases lay in between. This CDR3 spans 17 amino acids. The CDR3 loop reads CASSSRGGHMNTGELFF. The CDR3 DNA follows: TGTGCCAGCAGTTCCCGAGGGGGGCATATGAACACCGGGGAGCTGTTTTTT.

This clonotype was found a few times. The chain recombines TRBV7-2 with TRBJ2-5, with unresolved D. Germline assignment: CDR1 SGHTA and CDR2 FQGNSA. The CDR3 runs 12 residues. V shed 1 base and J shed 4 bases, with 4 bases lying between them. The CDR3 sequence: CASSLGPETQYF. The DNA of the CDR3 is TGTGCCAGCAGCTTAGGTCCAGAGACCCAGTACTTC.

This clonotype was seen a handful of times. The chain has TRBV28 and TRBJ1-1, with 7 bases lining up with TRBD1. The V segment lost 8 bases and the J segment 11 bases; nucleotides outside the gene matches: 11. This CDR3 is 12 amino acids long. Germline-derived CDR1 and CDR2 are MDHEN and SYDVKM. CDR3 sequence (DNA): TGTGCCAGCTATAGACAGGGCGAGAGGGCTTTCTTT. Translated: CASYRQGERAFF.

This clonotype has a count of ten or more. This sequence joins TRBV10-3 and TRBJ2-3; 9 bases line up with TRBD1. Per the germline V gene, CDR1 is ENHRY and CDR2 is SYGVKD. The ends lost 11 bases at V and 5 bases at J; junction bases unmatched: 8. The CDR3 has 13 residues. The chain's CDR3 is CAGQDRGVDTQYF. In DNA form, the CDR3 reads TGTGCCGGCCAGGACAGGGGAGTAGATACGCAGTATTTT.

The chain is built from TRBV18 and TRBJ2-7; 8 bases are shared with TRBD1. The germline gives CDR1 KGHSH, CDR2 LQKENI. After removal of 0 bases from V and 4 bases from J, the junction contained 5 bases not matched to a gene. The CDR3 runs to 15 residues. In nucleotides, the CDR3 is TGTGCCAGCTCACCACCGGGCAGGGGGCAGTACGAGCAGTACGTC. This encodes CASSPPGRGQYEQYV.

This chain's CDR3 is CASSTEGGGNEKLFF. The CDR3 nucleotides read TGTGCCAGCAGCACCGAGGGCGGGGGTAATGAAAAACTGTTTTTT. This chain joins TRBV6-5 and TRBJ1-4; possible D gene TRBD1, 5 bases. Trimming removed 6 bases at V and 4 bases at J, with 15 bases between. Germline CDR1 MNHEY, CDR2 SVGAGI. The CDR3 extends over 15 amino acids.

J is TRBJ2-5 and V is TRBV7-2; maybe TRBD1 (6 bases). Germline CDR1 reads SGHTA; CDR2 reads FQGNSA. CDR3 length equals 17 residues. V was pared by 2 bases and J by 6 bases, with 22 bases between. CDR3 in amino acids: CASSLRQGGRGSKTQYF. CDR3 DNA sequence: TGTGCCAGCAGCTTAAGACAAGGAGGTAGGGGGAGCAAGACCCAGTACTTC.

The CDR3 is CASIATGLGGETQYF. The CDR3 DNA reads as TGTGCCAGCATCGCCACGGGACTAGGGGGAGAGACCCAGTACTTC. The chain couples TRBV7-4 to TRBJ2-5; 8 nucleotides align to TRBD2. This CDR3 spans 15 amino acids. In germline, CDR1 is SGHVT, CDR2 SQSDAQ. Trimming at V came to 7 bases and at J to 4 bases, leaving 11 bases not matched to a gene.

Only a few counts were recorded for this clonotype. The chain joins TRBV6-5 to TRBJ2-2; 13 bases align to TRBD2. Trimming at V came to 6 bases and at J to 6 bases, leaving 4 bases not matched to a gene. Germline CDR1 and CDR2: MNHEY and SVGAGI. CDR3 length: 15 residues. The DNA for the CDR3 is TGTGCCAGCAGCAGACTAGCGGGGGGTCCCGGGGAGCTGTTTTTT. Its protein is CASSRLAGGPGELFF.

The CDR3: CASSYSRTGSNTEAFF. The CDR3 bases are TGTGCCAGCAGTTACTCTCGAACGGGCAGCAACACTGAAGCTTTCTTT. The V call is TRBV7-9, the J call TRBJ1-1; D not resolved. The CDR3 sequence is 16 residues long. Trimming cost V 6 bases and J 2 bases, with 19 bases left between them. Germline V gene sequence: CDR1 SEHNR, CDR2 FQNEAQ (reference sequence).

This clonotype occurred many times. The chain uses TRBV6-1 and TRBJ2-7, with TRBD2 identical over 9 bases. V dropped 10 bases and J dropped 3; count of bases not matched to a gene: 7. The V gene's germline CDR1 is MNHNS and CDR2 SASEGT. The CDR3 length is 13 residues. This CDR3 is CATNSGGFYEQYV. The CDR3 DNA reads as TGTGCCACCAACAGCGGGGGGTTCTACGAGCAGTACGTC.

This clonotype was observed at least ten times. CDR3 nucleotide sequence: TGTGCCAGCAGCTTACGGGGGCCCTCCTCCGTCAGCCAAGAGACCCAGTACTTC. It is translated as CASSLRGPSSVSQETQYF. This chain connects TRBV7-6 to TRBJ2-5; D tentatively reads TRBD1 or TRBD2 (6 bases each). The V end was cut by 2 bases, the J end by 1 base, with 20 bases between. Germline V gene sequence: CDR1 SGHVS, CDR2 FNYEAQ. The CDR3 is made up of 18 amino acids.